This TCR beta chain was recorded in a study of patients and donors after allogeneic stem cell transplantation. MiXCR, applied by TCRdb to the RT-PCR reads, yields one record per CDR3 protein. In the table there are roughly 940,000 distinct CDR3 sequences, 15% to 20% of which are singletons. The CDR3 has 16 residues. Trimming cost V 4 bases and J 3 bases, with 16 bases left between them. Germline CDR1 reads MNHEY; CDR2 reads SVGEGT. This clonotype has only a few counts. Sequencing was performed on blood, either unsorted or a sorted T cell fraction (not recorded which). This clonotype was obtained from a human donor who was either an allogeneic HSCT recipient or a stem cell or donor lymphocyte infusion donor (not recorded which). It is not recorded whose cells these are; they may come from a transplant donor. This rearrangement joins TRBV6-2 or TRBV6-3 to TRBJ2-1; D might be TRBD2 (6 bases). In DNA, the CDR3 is TGTGCCAGCAGTTGGGCGGGACTCTCGGGCTACAATGAGCAGTTCTTC. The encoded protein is CASSWAGLSGYNEQFF.